This TCR beta chain was found in a study of shared clonotypes between healthy human individuals (dated by TCRdb to the early 2020s). For the study in its entirety: The cohort included three men and a couple of women between 18 and 49 years of age. To increase sequencing depth and limit assay-specific biases, TCR repertoire library preparation and sequencing were carried out by different laboratories using diverse techniques. For each donor, three plates each were used for CD4 naive and CD4 memory, two plates were used for CD8 naive, and one plate was used for CD8 memory. Between about 0.9 and 9 billion PBMCs per donor were obtained by leukapheresis. Blood TCR repertoires of about 5 healthy adults were deeply sequenced to estimate repertoire size and the extent of clonotype sharing between individuals. Study-wide conclusions, independent of this receptor: Naive subsets generally had larger estimated clonotype richness than memory subsets did. Only blood was sampled, and tissue TCR repertoires likely differ from those in blood. Even with the large sequencing depth, rarefaction of the sorted-subset datasets indicated that sequencing was incomplete. Pairwise subsampling led to the expectation that sequencing depth would affect the degree of clonotype sharing among donors. When a handful of donors were compared, the shared fraction of clonotypes was around 5% for naive CD4, more than 3% for naive CD8, more than 2% for memory CD4, and 0.35% to 0.4% for memory CD8. Compared with non-shared clonotypes, clonotypes shared by all four sorted-subset donors had higher generation probabilities. Because the study included a small number of donors, the genetic and exposure-history diversity represented was limited.

TCR CDR3 regions were amplified from genomic DNA by multiplex PCR using the deep immunoSEQ assay. Extracted genomic DNA from each cell subset was distributed evenly across all wells of several immunoSEQ 96-well plates, and each plate was treated as a replicate. For sorted subsets, approximately 210 ng genomic DNA, equal to about 30,000 T cell genomes, was loaded into each replicate PCR. Purified libraries were quantified with a Qubit 3.0 fluorometer, sized on a Bioanalyzer 2100, and re-quantified with the KAPA Library Quantification kit. Each immunoSEQ 96-well plate was sequenced on its own single-read 150-cycle Illumina NextSeq 550 flow cell. As for how the authors treated the data: Because only junctional sequences without quality scores were contained in the immunoSEQ output, filtering matching that applied to full-length reads could not be performed. To assign V/J genes and CDR3, sequences were annotated using PyIR, a Python wrapper for IgBLAST v1.9, with IMGT germline references. Reads were removed for weak V/J assignments (E-value above 1e-6), missing CDR3, stop codons, out-of-frame junctions, or ambiguous translated residues. A V3J clonotype was defined by an identical inferred V gene, J gene, and CDR3 amino acid sequence. To compute the percentage overlap between repertoires, the number of shared unique clonotypes was divided by the size of the smaller repertoire. Repertoire richness was assessed with RTK rarefaction, the Chao1 estimator, and Recon v2.1 estimates of unobserved clonotypes. OLGA was used to compute generation probabilities for all TCRbeta clonotypes that the gDNA method yielded from four donors. TCRdb retrieved this table from immuneACCESS and kept in-frame rearrangements only. Not all clones are present; in checked studies, unresolved V genes account for under half, and no reason is known for the remainder. V and J calls and clone size are given by that table; D and trimming were obtained from the DNA. A total of roughly 2 million clones appear in this sample, about 95% of them only once. Roughly 1% of the sample belongs to the ten largest clones.

As concerns this clone: What this receptor recognizes is not known. There are no base qualities to consult, and no much larger clone falls within one base.

For the CD8 naive samples, CD45RO-negative cells were positively selected for CCR7, yielding a CD45RA+CCR7+ population from which TemRA cells were excluded. The donors were healthy, HIV-negative adults who had no recently reported acute infections or vaccinations. Every donor was a Caucasian adult living in Nashville, Tennessee, USA. Blood was obtained by leukapheresis, after which PBMCs were separated by Ficoll-Histopaque density gradient centrifugation and cryopreserved in liquid nitrogen vapor phase. Analytical flow cytometry was used to check the purity and quantity of every magnetically sorted T cell population. Genomic DNA was isolated from each sorted fraction and quantified by UV absorbance on a Nanodrop 2000c. The CDR3 holds 13 amino acids from the cysteine to the phenylalanine. The sequence is cut down to CDR3 DNA, 39 bases in frame from base 1. The germline V gene encodes CDR1 MNHEY and CDR2 SMNVEV (reference sequence). Between the V and J ends, shortened by 2 bases and 4 bases respectively, the junction contains 9 bases.

The V and J genes are TRBV27 and TRBJ2-7, with the D gene not confidently named. The specimen was naive CD8+ T cells sorted from blood. The intended sense of this specimen's cell subset or site label: CD45RA+CCR7+. This TCR was recovered from a man between 18 and 29 years old in good health. At the DNA level, the sequence is TGTGCCAGCAGTTTACAGGCCACATACGAGCAGTACTTC. This is translated as CASSLQATYEQYF.